This T cell receptor beta chain was documented in a study of blood T cell repertoires in COVID-19. Study information: Sites in the United States, Italy and Spain provided acute and convalescent COVID-19 samples. The cDNA or gDNA used as material had been derived from T cells, B-cell-depleted T cells, or PBMCs.

As originally analysed: Estimation of nucleated cell counts was performed using reference gene primer amplification. The method was immunoSEQ multiplex PCR; TCRdb's version includes in-frame clones alone and lacks a portion of them. That table supplies the V and J calls and clone size; D and trimming were determined from the DNA. The sample consists of 120,000 to 150,000 clones, around 84% of them appearing once. This CDR3 is 15 amino acids long. From germline, CDR1 is SGDLS and CDR2 YYNGEE. Trimming cost V 0 bases and J 7 bases, with 11 bases left between them. Source material: peripheral blood. This chain uses TRBV9 with TRBJ1-6, with a possible D match to TRBD1 (5 bases). The clonotype comes from a woman aged 45 to 65 in a cohort sampled during active or convalescent COVID-19. CDR3 loop: CASSVADRLNSPLHF. The CDR3 region has the DNA TGTGCCAGCAGCGTAGCTGACAGACTGAATTCACCCCTCCACTTT.